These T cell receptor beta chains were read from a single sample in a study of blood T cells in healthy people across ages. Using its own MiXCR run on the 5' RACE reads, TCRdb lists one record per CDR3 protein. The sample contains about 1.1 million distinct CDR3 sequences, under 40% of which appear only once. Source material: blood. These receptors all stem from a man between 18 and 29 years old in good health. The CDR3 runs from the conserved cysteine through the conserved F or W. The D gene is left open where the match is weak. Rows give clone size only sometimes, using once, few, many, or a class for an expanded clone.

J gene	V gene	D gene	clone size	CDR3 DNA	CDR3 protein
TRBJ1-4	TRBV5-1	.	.	TGCGCCAGCAGGGCTGGGAGAACTAATGAAAAACTGTTTTTT	CASRAGRTNEKLFF
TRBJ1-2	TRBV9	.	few	TGTGCCAGCAGCGGGCAGGGGCTGGGTGGCTACACCTTC	CASSGQGLGGYTF
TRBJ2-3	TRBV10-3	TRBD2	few	TGTGCCATCAGTGGGGAGGGCCTTCCCACAGATACGCAGTATTTT	CAISGEGLPTDTQYF
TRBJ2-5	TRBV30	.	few	TGTGCCGGGAGTATGAGGGGAGAGCAGTACTTC	CAGSMRGEQYF
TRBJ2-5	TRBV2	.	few	TGTGCCAGCACCCAAATGGGACTTGGGGAGACCCAGTACTTC	CASTQMGLGETQYF
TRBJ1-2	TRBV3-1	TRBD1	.	TGTGCCAGCAGCCAAGGGGCCCAGGGGGCGCTTGGCTACACCTTC	CASSQGAQGALGYTF
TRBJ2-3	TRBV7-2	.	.	TGTGCCAGCAGCCCAGAGGTGTCGACAGATACGCAGTATTTT	CASSPEVSTDTQYF
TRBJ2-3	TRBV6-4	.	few	TGTGCCAGCAGTGACGAAGGCGGCTTTATCACAGATACGCAGTATTTT	CASSDEGGFITDTQYF
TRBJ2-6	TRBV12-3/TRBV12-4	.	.	TGTGCCAGCAGTGTCAAGGGGGCCAACGTCCTGACTTTC	CASSVKGANVLTF
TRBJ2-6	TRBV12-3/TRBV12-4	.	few	TGTGCCAGCAGTTTAGGCGGGAATGGGGCCAACGTCCTGACTTTC	CASSLGGNGANVLTF
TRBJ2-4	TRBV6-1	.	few	TGTGCCAGCAGTGGAACCAGGGGTTCGGACATTCAGTACTTC	CASSGTRGSDIQYF
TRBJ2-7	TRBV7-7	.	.	TGTGCCAGACCGGGACTCTGTTTCAGTGAGCAGTACTTC	CARPGLCFSEQYF
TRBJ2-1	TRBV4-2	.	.	TGTGCCAGCAGCCAAGATAGACAGACCCAGTTCTTC	CASSQDRQTQFF
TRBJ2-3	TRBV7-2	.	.	TGTGCCAGCAGCGGTATTGGGACAGATACGCAGTATTTT	CASSGIGTDTQYF
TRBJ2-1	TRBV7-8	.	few	TGTGCCAGCAGCTTACTGGAGCTAGCAGGTCCTACGGATGAGCAGTTCTTC	CASSLLELAGPTDEQFF
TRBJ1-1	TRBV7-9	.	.	TGTGCCAGCAGCTTGAGGGGGGTGGCTGAAGCTTTCTTT	CASSLRGVAEAFF
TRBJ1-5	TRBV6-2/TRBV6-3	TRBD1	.	TGTGCCAGCTGGGACAGGGGCAATCAGCCCCAGCATTTT	CASWDRGNQPQHF
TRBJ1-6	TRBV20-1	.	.	TGCAGTGCTCCACAGGGATATAATTCACCCCTCCACTTT	CSAPQGYNSPLHF
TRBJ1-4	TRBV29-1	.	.	TGCAGCGTTGAAAGGGCGAGGGAGGGAGAAAAACTGTTTTTT	CSVERAREGEKLFF
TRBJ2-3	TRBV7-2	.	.	TGTGCCAGCAGCTTAGATACAGGGAGGGCATCAGATACGCAGTATTTT	CASSLDTGRASDTQYF
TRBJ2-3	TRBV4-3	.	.	TGCGCCAGCAGCCAGGTCGGGACTCGTAGCACAGATACGCAGTATTTT	CASSQVGTRSTDTQYF
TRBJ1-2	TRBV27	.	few	TGTGCCAGCAGTTATGGTCGAACGGGAGGAATTGGTGGCTACACCTTC	CASSYGRTGGIGGYTF
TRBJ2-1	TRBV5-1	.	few	TGCGCCAGCAGCAACCCGACACGTAATGAGCAGTTCTTC	CASSNPTRNEQFF
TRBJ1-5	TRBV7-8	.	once	TGTGCCAGCAGCTCCAGGACAGACCTTAATCAGCCCCAGCATTTT	CASSSRTDLNQPQHF
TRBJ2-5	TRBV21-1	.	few	TGTGCCAGCAGCAAATTTAAGCGGGAGGGGGTCACCAGAGAGACCCAGTACTTC	CASSKFKREGVTRETQYF
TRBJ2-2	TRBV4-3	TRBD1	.	TGCGCCAGCAGCCAGGGGAGACAGGGGTACGGGGAGCTGTTTTTT	CASSQGRQGYGELFF
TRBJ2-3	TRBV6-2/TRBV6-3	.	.	TGTGCCAGCACCTCCTGGGGGGATCGGAGCACAGATACGCAGTATTTT	CASTSWGDRSTDTQYF
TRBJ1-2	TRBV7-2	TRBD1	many	TGTGCCAGCAGCATTGATCGATCCTTCTCTACCGGGACAGGGACTGGCTACACCTTC	CASSIDRSFSTGTGTGYTF
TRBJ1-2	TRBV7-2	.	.	TGTGCCAGCAGCCCTTCACCGACAGCCAGGAATGGCTACACCTTC	CASSPSPTARNGYTF
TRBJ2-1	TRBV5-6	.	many	TGTGCCAGCAGCTTAGGGCTAGGCTACAATGAGCAGTTCTTC	CASSLGLGYNEQFF
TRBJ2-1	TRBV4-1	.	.	TGCGCCAGCAGCCAAGATCGCGGAGCGGGCTCCTACAATGAGCAGTTCTTC	CASSQDRGAGSYNEQFF
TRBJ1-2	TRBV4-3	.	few	TGCGCCAGCAGCCAGGGGATGTCTTTCCATGGCTACACCTTC	CASSQGMSFHGYTF
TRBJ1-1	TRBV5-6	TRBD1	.	TGTGCCAGCAGCGTCGGGAGGGGGCCACGTGCTTTCTTT	CASSVGRGPRAFF
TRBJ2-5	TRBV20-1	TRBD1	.	TGCAGTGCCCCGGACAGGGGGCTTTGGGAGACCCAGTACTTC	CSAPDRGLWETQYF
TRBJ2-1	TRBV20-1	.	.	TGCAGTGCGAATGGAGATGAGCAGTTCTTC	CSANGDEQFF
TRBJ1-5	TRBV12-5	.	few	TGTGCTAGTGGTTTGGTACCCAATCAGCCCCAGCATTTT	CASGLVPNQPQHF
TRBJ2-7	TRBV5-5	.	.	TGTGCCAGCAGTCAGAACAGGGATCCGGGATACGAGCAGTACTTC	CASSQNRDPGYEQYF
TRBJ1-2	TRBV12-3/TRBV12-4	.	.	TGTGCCAGCAGCTTAGGGGCAGGGGCTGGCTACACCTTC	CASSLGAGAGYTF
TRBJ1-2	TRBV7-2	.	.	TGTGCCAGCAGCTTCCGGGAGCTTAACTATGGCTACACCTTC	CASSFRELNYGYTF
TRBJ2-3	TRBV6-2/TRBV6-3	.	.	TGTGCCAGCAACAACAGGGTTGCAGATACGCAGTATTTT	CASNNRVADTQYF
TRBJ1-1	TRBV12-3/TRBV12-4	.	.	TGTGCCAGCACCTACAGAGTAAGCACTGAAGCTTTCTTT	CASTYRVSTEAFF
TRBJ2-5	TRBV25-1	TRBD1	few	TGTGCCAGCAGTGAAATACAGGACAGGGGAGAGACCCAGTACTTC	CASSEIQDRGETQYF
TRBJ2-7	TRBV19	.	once	TGTGCCAGTAGCGCGATCGAGAGGGGCGAGCAGTACTTC	CASSAIERGEQYF
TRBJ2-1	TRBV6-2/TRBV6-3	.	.	TGTGCCAGCAGTTACCCGGACACTACTTACTACAATGAGCAGTTCTTC	CASSYPDTTYYNEQFF